The 8 T cell receptor beta chains below were found in one sample sequenced in a study of blood T cells in healthy people across ages (dated by TCRdb to between 2014 and 2017). Library preparation used 5' RACE. Reads for this sample came from an Illumina HiSeq 2500. A second roughly 7 to 11 cycle PCR used a sample-barcoded 5' primer and a J-beta primer mix. Using fastp trimming at Q25 and MiXCR clonotype assembly, TCRdb reanalyzed the public sequencing data and kept in-frame beta chains. Entries are consolidated by CDR3 protein sequence, retaining the most common genes and DNA. The sample table records more than 600,000 distinct CDR3 sequences; 25% of these occur just once. 9% to 9.5% of the sample rests with the top ten. The data were also submitted as part of a second study, on T cells of mothers and their children.

Sequencing input: blood. The origin of the receptors is a boy aged 5-17 years in good health.

This clonotype showed up just a few times. V is TRBV5-1 and J is TRBJ1-2; D unclear. From germline, CDR1 is SGHRS and CDR2 YFSETQ. The CDR3 has 12 residues. V lost 2 bases and J lost 0, with 2 bases in between. Here the CDR3 reads CASSFSNYGYTF. In DNA, the CDR3 is TGCGCCAGCAGCTTCTCTAACTATGGCTACACCTTC.

CDR3 protein: CASSYYFRTDYEQYF. CDR3 nucleotides: TGTGCCAGCAGCTACTACTTTAGGACAGACTACGAGCAGTACTTC. V usage is TRBV7-2 and J usage is TRBJ2-7; tentative D call: TRBD1 (6 bases). Per germline, CDR1 SGHTA and CDR2 FQGNSA. This CDR3 is 15 amino acids long. V lost 4 bases and J 3 bases, leaving 16 bases between the germline ends.

Comment on this clonotype: The junction and the germline gene differ at one end; a read error may be behind it. V and J are TRBV5-5 and TRBJ2-1; the D gene is possibly TRBD1 (6 bases). Per germline, CDR1 SGHKS and CDR2 YYEKEE (reference sequence). The CDR3 covers 14 residues. CDR3 sequence: CASSLDRPSYEQFF. As DNA, the CDR3 is TGCGCCAGCAGCTTGGACAGACCCTCCTATGAGCAGTTCTTC.

This clonotype has more than one count but fewer than ten. The chain links TRBV7-9 to TRBJ1-5; D not resolved. CDR3 length equals 16 residues. The V gene's germline CDR1 is SEHNR and CDR2 FQNEAQ (reference sequence). The V gene lost 1 base and the J gene lost 6 bases, with 16 bases spanning the gap. The CDR3 sequence: CASSLDPPGGSQPQHF. In nucleotides, the CDR3 is TGTGCCAGCAGCTTAGACCCACCAGGAGGAAGTCAGCCCCAGCATTTT. The whole variable domain, remainder taken from reference TRBV7-9 and TRBJ1-5, is DTGVSQNPRHKITKRGQNVTFRCDPISEHNRLYWYRQTLGQGPEFLTYFQNEAQLEKSRLLSDRFSAERPKGSFSTLEIQRTEQGDSAMYLCASSLDPPGGSQPQHFGDGTRLSIL.

This chain connects TRBV7-2 to TRBJ1-3; D unclear. CDR1 is SGHTA and CDR2 is FQGNSA in the germline V gene. The CDR3 has 15 amino acids. Trimming stripped 5 bases from V and 8 bases from J, with 19 bases between. The CDR3 DNA sequence: TGTGCCAGCAGCCCAGAAGCTACGGCGTCCGACACCATATATTTT. Protein sequence: CASSPEATASDTIYF. Full variable domain (remainder filled in from reference TRBV7-2 and TRBJ1-3): GAGVSQSPSNKVTEKGKDVELRCDPISGHTALYWYRQSLGQGLEFLIYFQGNSAPDKSGLPSDRFSAERTGGSVSTLTIQRTQQEDSAVYLCASSPEATASDTIYFGEGSWLTVV.

The rearrangement joins TRBV7-2 to TRBJ2-3; D is ambiguous. The CDR3 covers 15 residues. In germline, CDR1 is SGHTA, CDR2 FQGNSA. V shed 0 bases and J shed 2 bases, with 9 bases lying between them. Here the CDR3 DNA reads TGTGCCAGCAGCTTAGCGGGTTTCATCACAGATACGCAGTATTTT. Its protein is CASSLAGFITDTQYF.

This clonotype was counted only a few times. The chain couples TRBV28 to TRBJ2-1; 16 nucleotides agree with TRBD2. The ends lost 3 bases at V and 7 bases at J; junction bases unmatched: 12. The CDR3 consists of 19 residues. Germline CDR1 and CDR2: MDHEN and SYDVKM. CDR3 in amino acids: CASSFVGLAGGPVRNEQFF. The DNA for the CDR3 is TGTGCCAGCAGTTTTGTGGGACTAGCGGGAGGGCCCGTGCGGAATGAGCAGTTCTTC. Filled out from reference TRBV28 and TRBJ2-1, the complete variable domain reads DVKVTQSSRYLVKRTGEKVFLECVQDMDHENMFWYRQDPGLGLRLIYFSYDVKMKEKGDIPEGYSVSREKKERFSLILESASTNQTSMYLCASSFVGLAGGPVRNEQFFGPGTRLTVL.

The chain joins TRBV11-3 to TRBJ2-1, with TRBD2 matching over 13 bases. Trimming removed 0 bases from V and 5 bases from J; junction bases left unmatched: 10. The CDR3 sequence is 19 residues long. Looked up from germline, CDR1 is SGHNT and CDR2 is YENEEA. CDR3 region: CASSLDIGTSGDTHNEQFF. The CDR3 coding sequence is TGTGCCAGCAGCTTAGATATTGGGACTAGCGGGGATACGCACAATGAGCAGTTCTTC.